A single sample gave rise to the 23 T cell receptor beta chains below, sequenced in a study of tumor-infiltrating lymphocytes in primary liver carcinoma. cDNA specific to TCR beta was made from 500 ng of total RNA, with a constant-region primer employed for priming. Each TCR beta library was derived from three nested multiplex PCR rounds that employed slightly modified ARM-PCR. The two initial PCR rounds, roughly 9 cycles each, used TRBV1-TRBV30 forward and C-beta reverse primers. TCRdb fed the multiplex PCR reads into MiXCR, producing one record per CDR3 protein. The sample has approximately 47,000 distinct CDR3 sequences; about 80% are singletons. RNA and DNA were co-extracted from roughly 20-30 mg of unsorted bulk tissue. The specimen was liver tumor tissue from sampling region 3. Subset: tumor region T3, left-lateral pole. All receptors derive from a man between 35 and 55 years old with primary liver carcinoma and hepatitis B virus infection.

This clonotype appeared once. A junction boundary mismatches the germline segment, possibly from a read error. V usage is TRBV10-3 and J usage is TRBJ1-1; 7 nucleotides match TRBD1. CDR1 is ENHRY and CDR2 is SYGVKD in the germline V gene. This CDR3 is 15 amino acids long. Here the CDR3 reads CATTRGTAVNTEAFF. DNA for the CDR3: TGCGCCACCACTAGAGGGACAGCCGTGAACACTGAAGCTTTCTTT.

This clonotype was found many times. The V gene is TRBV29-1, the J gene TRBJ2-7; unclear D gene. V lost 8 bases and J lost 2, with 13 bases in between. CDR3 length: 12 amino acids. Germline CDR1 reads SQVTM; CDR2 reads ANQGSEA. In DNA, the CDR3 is TGCAGCATTCGGGCCTCTACCTACGAGCAGTACTTC. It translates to CSIRASTYEQYF.

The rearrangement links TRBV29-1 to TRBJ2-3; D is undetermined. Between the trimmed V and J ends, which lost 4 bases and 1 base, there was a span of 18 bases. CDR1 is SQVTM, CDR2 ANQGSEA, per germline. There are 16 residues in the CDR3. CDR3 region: CSVGYKDHGCTDTQYF. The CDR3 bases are TGCAGCGTTGGGTACAAGGACCACGGCTGCACAGATACGCAGTATTTT.

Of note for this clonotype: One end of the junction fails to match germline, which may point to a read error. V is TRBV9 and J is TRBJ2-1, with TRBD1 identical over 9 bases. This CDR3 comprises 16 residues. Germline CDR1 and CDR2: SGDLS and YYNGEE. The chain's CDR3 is CVSSVLSGTGNNEQFF. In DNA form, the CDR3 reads TGTGTCAGCAGCGTACTCTCGGGGACAGGGAACAATGAGCAGTTCTTC.

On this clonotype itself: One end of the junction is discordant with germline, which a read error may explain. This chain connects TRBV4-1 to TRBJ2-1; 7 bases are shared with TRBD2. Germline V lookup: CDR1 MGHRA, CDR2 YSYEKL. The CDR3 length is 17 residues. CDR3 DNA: TGCACCAGCAGCCAGGATTTGGGGGACTACTTCTACAATGAGCAGTTCTTC. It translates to CTSSQDLGDYFYNEQFF.

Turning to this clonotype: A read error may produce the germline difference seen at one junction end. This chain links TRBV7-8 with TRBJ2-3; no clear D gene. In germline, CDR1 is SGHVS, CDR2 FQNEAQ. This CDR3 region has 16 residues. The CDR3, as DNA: TGTGCCAGCGGCTTGGGGTTGTCGTCGAGCACGGATACGCAGTATTTC. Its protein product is CASGLGLSSSTDTQYF.

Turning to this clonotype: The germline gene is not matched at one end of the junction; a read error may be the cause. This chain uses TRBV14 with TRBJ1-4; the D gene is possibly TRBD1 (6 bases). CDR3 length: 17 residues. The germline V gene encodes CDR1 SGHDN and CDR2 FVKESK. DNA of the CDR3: TGTGCCAGCAGCCGCTTGTTAGGGAACAGGGATTTTGAAAAAGTGTTTTTT. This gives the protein CASSRLLGNRDFEKVFF.

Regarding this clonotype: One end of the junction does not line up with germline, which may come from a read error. CDR3 DNA sequence: TGTGCCGGCAGAATTAACCCGGACAGGAGGGACGGCTACACCTTC. This codes for CAGRINPDRRDGYTF. The chain joins TRBV6-6 to TRBJ1-2, with 7 positions matching TRBD1. The CDR3 extends over 15 amino acids. Germline V CDR1 and CDR2: MNHNY, SVGAGI (reference sequence).

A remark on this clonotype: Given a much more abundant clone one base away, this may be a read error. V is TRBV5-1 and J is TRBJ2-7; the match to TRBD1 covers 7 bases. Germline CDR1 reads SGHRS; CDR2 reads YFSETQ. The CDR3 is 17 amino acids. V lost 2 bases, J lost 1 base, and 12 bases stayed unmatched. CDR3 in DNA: TGCGCCAGCAGCTTAACCCTGGACAGGCGTATGTCCTACGAGCAGTACTTC. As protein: CASSLTLDRRMSYEQYF.

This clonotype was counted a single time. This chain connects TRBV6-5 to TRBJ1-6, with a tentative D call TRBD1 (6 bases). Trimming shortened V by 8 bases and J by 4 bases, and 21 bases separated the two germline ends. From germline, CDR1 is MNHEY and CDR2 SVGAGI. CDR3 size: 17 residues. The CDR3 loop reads CASGPTHGTFYNSPLHF. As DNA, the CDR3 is TGTGCCAGCGGTCCCACGCATGGGACATTTTATAATTCACCCCTCCACTTT.

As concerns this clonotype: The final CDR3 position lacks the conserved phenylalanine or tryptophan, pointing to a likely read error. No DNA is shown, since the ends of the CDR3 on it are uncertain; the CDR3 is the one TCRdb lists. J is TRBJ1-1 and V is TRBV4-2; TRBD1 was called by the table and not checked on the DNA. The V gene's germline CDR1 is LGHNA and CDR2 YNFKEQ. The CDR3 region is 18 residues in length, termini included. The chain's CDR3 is CASSTRRDRGIFNTEAFL.

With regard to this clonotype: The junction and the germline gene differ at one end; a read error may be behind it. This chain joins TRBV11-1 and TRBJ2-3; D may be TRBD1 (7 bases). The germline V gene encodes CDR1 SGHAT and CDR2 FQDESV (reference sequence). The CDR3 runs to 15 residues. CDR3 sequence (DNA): TGTGCCAGCAGCTTGGGGGGACAGTCCACAGACACGCAGTATTTT. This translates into CASSLGGQSTDTQYF.

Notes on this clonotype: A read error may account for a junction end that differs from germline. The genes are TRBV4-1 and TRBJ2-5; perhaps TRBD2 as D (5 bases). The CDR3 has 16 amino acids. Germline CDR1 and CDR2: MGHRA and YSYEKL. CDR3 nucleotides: TGCGCCAGCAGCCCCCGGTTAGAGGGAGCCCAAGGGACCCAGTACTTC. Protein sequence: CASSPRLEGAQGTQYF.

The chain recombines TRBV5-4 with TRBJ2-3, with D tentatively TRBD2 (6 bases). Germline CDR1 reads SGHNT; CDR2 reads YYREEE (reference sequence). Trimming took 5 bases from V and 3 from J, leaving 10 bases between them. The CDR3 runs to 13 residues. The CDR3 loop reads CASRAGSTDTQYF. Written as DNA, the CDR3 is TGTGCCAGCAGGGCGGGATCTACAGATACGCAGTATTTT.

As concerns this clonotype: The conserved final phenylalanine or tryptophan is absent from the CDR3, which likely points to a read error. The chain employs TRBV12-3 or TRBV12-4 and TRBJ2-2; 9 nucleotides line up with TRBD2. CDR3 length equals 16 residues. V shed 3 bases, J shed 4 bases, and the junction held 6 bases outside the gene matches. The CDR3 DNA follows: TGTGCCAGCAGTTTGTTAGCGGGAGCAGTCACCGGGGAGCTGTTTTCT. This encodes CASSLLAGAVTGELFS.

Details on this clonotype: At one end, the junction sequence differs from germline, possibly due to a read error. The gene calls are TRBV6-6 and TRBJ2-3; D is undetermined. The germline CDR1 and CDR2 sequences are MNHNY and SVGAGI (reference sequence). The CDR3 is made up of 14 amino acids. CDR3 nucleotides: TGTGCCAGCAGTCTTGCCTACCTCACAGATACCCAGTATTTT. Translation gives CASSLAYLTDTQYF.

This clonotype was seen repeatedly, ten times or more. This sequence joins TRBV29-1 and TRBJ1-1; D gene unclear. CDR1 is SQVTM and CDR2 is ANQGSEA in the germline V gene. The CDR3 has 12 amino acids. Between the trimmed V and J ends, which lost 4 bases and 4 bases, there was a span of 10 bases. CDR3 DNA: TGCAGCGTTGTCCCGATGGGCACTGAAGCTTTCTTT. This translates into CSVVPMGTEAFF.

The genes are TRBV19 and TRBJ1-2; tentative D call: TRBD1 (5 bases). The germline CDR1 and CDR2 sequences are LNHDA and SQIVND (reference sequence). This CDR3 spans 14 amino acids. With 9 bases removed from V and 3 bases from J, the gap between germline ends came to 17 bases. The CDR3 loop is CASTRWGEDYGYTF. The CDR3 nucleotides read TGTGCCAGCACCCGTTGGGGCGAGGACTATGGCTACACCTTC.

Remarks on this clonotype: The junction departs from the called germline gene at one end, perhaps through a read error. The DNA of the CDR3 is TGTGCCAGCAGCCCCGGAGGATCGGATGAAGCTTCCTTT. Protein: CASSPGGSDEASF. The J gene is TRBJ1-1, the V gene TRBV7-9; D gene uncertain. The CDR3 consists of 13 residues. Per germline, CDR1 SEHNR and CDR2 FQNEAQ (reference sequence).

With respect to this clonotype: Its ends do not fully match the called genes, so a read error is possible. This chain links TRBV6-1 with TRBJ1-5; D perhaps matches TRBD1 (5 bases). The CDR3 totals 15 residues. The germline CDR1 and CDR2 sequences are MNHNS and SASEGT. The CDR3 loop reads CVSLRDRGANQPQHF. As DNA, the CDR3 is TGTGTCAGCCTTCGCGACAGAGGGGCTAATCAGCCCCAGCATTTT.

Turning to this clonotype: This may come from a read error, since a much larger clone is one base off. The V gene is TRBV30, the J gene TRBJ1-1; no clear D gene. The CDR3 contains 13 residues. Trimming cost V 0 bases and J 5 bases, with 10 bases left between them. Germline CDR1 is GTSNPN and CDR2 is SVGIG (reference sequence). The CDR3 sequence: CAWSVRAATEAFF. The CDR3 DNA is TGTGCCTGGAGTGTAAGGGCCGCGACTGAAGCTTTCTTT.

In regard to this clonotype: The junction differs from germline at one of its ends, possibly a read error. CDR3 DNA sequence: TGTGTCAGCAGCTTAACTGTCGCTGCCTACGAGCAGTACTTC. Translating gives CVSSLTVAAYEQYF. The V and J genes are TRBV11-2 and TRBJ2-7, with D uncertain. Germline V lookup: CDR1 SGHAT, CDR2 FQNNGV. This CDR3 has 14 residues.

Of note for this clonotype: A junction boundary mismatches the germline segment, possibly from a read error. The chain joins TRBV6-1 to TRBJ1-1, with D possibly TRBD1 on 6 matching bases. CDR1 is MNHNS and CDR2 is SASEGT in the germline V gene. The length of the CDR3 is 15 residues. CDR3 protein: CGSGGWGTVNTDAFF. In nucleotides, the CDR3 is TGTGGCAGCGGGGGCTGGGGGACGGTGAACACTGATGCTTTCTTT.